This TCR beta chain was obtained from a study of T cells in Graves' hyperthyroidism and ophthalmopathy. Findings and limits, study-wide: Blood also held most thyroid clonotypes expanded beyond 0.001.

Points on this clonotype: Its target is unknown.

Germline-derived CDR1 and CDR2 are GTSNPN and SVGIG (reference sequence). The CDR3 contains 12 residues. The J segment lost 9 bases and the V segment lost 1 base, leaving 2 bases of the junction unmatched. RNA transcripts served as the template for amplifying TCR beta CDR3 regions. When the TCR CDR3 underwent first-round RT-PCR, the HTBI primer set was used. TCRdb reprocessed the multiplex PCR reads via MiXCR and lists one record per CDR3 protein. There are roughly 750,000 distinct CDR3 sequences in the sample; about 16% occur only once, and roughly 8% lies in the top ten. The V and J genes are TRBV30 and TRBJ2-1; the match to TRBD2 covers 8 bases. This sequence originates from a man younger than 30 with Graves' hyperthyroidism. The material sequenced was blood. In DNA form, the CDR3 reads TGTGCCTGGAGTGAAGCGGGAGTTGAGCAGTTCTTC. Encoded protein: CAWSEAGVEQFF.